Presented here are 10 T cell receptor beta chains from one specimen sequenced in a study of identical twins. In TCRdb, the 5' RACE reads were re-called with MiXCR into one record per CDR3 protein. Of 640,000 or so distinct CDR3 sequences listed, less than 7% are singletons. The sequenced sample was naive T cells sorted from blood. Receptor source: a man between 18 and 29 years old in good health.

In this sample, this clonotype turned up many times. The junction and the germline gene differ at one end; a read error may be behind it. The chain joins TRBV20-1 to TRBJ2-3; 8 bases match TRBD2. CDR1 and CDR2 (germline): DFQATT, SNEGSKA (reference sequence). The CDR3 covers 15 residues. The chain's CDR3 is CSARVPEKPGLEIHF. DNA of the CDR3: TGCAGTGCTAGAGTACCCGAAAAACCGGGACTAGAGATCCATTTT.

This clonotype was observed a few times. This chain connects TRBV18 to TRBJ1-1; D uncertain. The CDR3 covers 15 residues. V lost 2 bases and J lost 0, with 10 bases in between. The germline V gene encodes CDR1 KGHSH and CDR2 LQKENI. In DNA form, the CDR3 reads TGTGCCAGCTCACCATTGAAGGGCCTGAACACTGAAGCTTTCTTT. Its translation is CASSPLKGLNTEAFF.

The rearrangement joins TRBV29-1 to TRBJ2-5, with D possibly being TRBD2 (7 bases). CDR3 length: 15 amino acids. Germline CDR1 is SQVTM and CDR2 is ANQGSEA. The V end was cut by 6 bases, the J end by 1 base, with 18 bases between. The CDR3 DNA sequence: TGCAGCGTCCCCATGGGGGGGCGCCTCCAAGAGACCCAGTACTTC. It yields the protein CSVPMGGRLQETQYF.

This clonotype was seen ten or more times. The rearrangement joins TRBV5-6 to TRBJ2-7, with D possibly TRBD1 on 6 matching bases. Germline loops: CDR1 SGHDT, CDR2 YYEEEE. This CDR3 contains 16 residues. Deletions cut 6 bases from V and 5 bases from J, with 24 bases between. CDR3 sequence: CASTAINRVMINEQYV. The CDR3 nucleotides read TGTGCCAGCACCGCCATAAACAGGGTGATGATCAACGAGCAGTACGTC.

The J gene is TRBJ2-1, the V gene TRBV6-1; 10 bases match TRBD1. Germline lookup yields CDR1 MNHNS and CDR2 SASEGT. This CDR3 spans 15 amino acids. The junction had 7 bases not matched to a gene; V was cut back by 5 bases and J by 6 bases. The CDR3, as DNA: TGTGCCAGCAGTCCGACGGACAGGGGGTTCAATGAGCAGTTCTTC. Translating gives CASSPTDRGFNEQFF.

This clonotype showed up many times. J is TRBJ1-6 and V is TRBV12-3 or TRBV12-4; 12 bases match TRBD1. Unmatched junction bases numbered 7, after V lost 6 bases and J lost 7 bases. CDR3 length: 16 amino acids. Written as DNA, the CDR3 is TGTGCCAGCAGCACGGGACAGGGGGCGAGAAATTCACCCCTCCACTTT. Its protein is CASSTGQGARNSPLHF.

The J gene is TRBJ2-7, the V gene TRBV6-1, with 8 bases matching TRBD2. The CDR3 extends over 16 amino acids. Trimming removed 6 bases from V and 2 bases from J; junction bases left unmatched: 12. Per the germline V gene, CDR1 is MNHNS and CDR2 is SASEGT. The CDR3 DNA reads as TGTGCCAGCAGCACGAAATGGACTAGCCAAACCTACGAGCAGTACGTC. This sequence encodes CASSTKWTSQTYEQYV.

The table lists this clonotype with many counts. This chain links TRBV5-1 with TRBJ2-7; D gene uncertain. The CDR3 is made up of 14 amino acids. Trimming removed 4 bases from V and 5 bases from J, with 16 bases in between. Germline CDR1 SGHRS, CDR2 YFSETQ. The CDR3 bases are TGCGCCAGCAGCAGCCGGGCCGCAAGCAACGAGCAGTACTTC. Translating it yields CASSSRAASNEQYF.

The chain recombines TRBV18 with TRBJ2-3; D not certain. The germline gives CDR1 KGHSH, CDR2 LQKENI. The CDR3 consists of 12 residues. Trimming cost V 5 bases and J 6 bases, with 9 bases left between them. CDR3 DNA sequence: TGTGCCAGCTCAGGATCTGAGGATACGCAGTATTTT. It translates to CASSGSEDTQYF.

This clonotype was seen at least ten times. The chain uses TRBV25-1 and TRBJ2-1; D may be TRBD1 (6 bases). The CDR3 has 15 residues. V shed 5 bases and J shed 7 bases, with 18 bases lying between them. CDR1 and CDR2 from the germline V gene are MGHDK and SYGVNS. CDR3 nucleotide sequence: TGTGCCAGCAGTAGTATCAGGGGCGATATGAATGAGCAGTTCTTC. This gives the protein CASSSIRGDMNEQFF.